This T cell receptor (beta chain) was recorded in a study of T cell repertoires in cytomegalovirus infection. Background on the study: The public TCR beta signatures pointed to both CMV infection and matching HLA type. Findings of the study overall: Based on cumulative public TCR beta family frequency, carriers of CMV plus the relevant HLA were identified. HLA-C-restricted CMV clonotypes gave the most frequent clonotype in two of eight donors.

On this clonotype itself: Its specificity is not known.

TCRdb recomputed calls from the reads with MiXCR, one row per CDR3 protein. The table lists about 180,000 distinct CDR3 sequences, about 18% of them singletons. The CDR3 sequence is 16 residues long. V lost 4 bases, J lost 2 bases, and 4 bases stayed unmatched. CDR1 and CDR2 from the germline V gene are MNHNS and SASEGT. The TCR originated in a human donor in good health (CMV status not recorded). Some clones in this sample may be carry-over from other donors' samples. The V call is TRBV6-1, the J call TRBJ2-1; 11 positions agree with TRBD2. Sequenced sample: CD8+ T cells from PBMCs. This CDR3 is CASSVAGGRTYNEQFF. The CDR3 DNA reads TGTGCCAGCAGTGTAGCGGGGGGGCGGACCTACAATGAGCAGTTCTTC.